This entry lists 32 T cell receptor beta chains sequenced from one sample in a study of cytomegalovirus exposure and HLA in healthy donors. The PCR made use of 60 Vbeta and 13 Jbeta primers. This table comes from immunoSEQ multiplex PCR, and its TCRdb copy is limited to in-frame clones, with some not included. This sample has more than 60,000 clones; approximately 79% occur once, and the top ten carry 2.9%. Sequencing input: PBMCs. Every receptor here comes from a woman aged 30 to 39 in good health and CMV-seronegative.

In nucleotides, the CDR3 is TGTGCCAGCAGCCCCCGACAGGGACCGAACACTGAAGCTTTCTTT. It codes for CASSPRQGPNTEAFF. The genes are TRBV9 and TRBJ1-1; TRBD1 matches 7 bases. The germline V gene has CDR1 SGDLS and CDR2 YYNGEE. V lost 4 bases to trimming and J lost 1 base; unmatched junction nucleotides: 7. The CDR3 length is 15 residues.

This chain connects TRBV7-2 to TRBJ1-5; TRBD1 matches at 10 bases. Germline-derived CDR1 and CDR2 are SGHTA and FQGNSA. The CDR3 loop spans 15 amino acids. With 5 bases clipped from V and 0 bases from J, the junction kept 1 base outside the gene matches. The DNA of the CDR3 is TGTGCCAGCAGCCGGACAGGGGGTAGCAATCAGCCCCAGCATTTT. It yields the protein CASSRTGGSNQPQHF. The full variable domain, with the rest looked up from reference TRBV7-2 and TRBJ1-5, is GAGVSQSPSNKVTEKGKDVELRCDPISGHTALYWYRQSLGQGLEFLIYFQGNSAPDKSGLPSDRFSAERTGGSVSTLTIQRTQQEDSAVYLCASSRTGGSNQPQHFGDGTRLSIL.

The chain links TRBV10-1 to TRBJ2-7; maybe TRBD2 (6 bases). The V end lost 5 bases, the J end lost 2 bases, and 13 bases lay between the germline ends. CDR1 and CDR2 from the germline V gene are WNHNN and SYGVQD (reference sequence). There are 14 residues in the CDR3. This CDR3 is CASSRTTSTYEQYF. The CDR3 coding sequence is TGCGCCAGCAGTAGAACTACTAGCACCTACGAGCAGTACTTC.

This chain uses TRBV7-2 with TRBJ1-2, with a possible D match to TRBD1 (6 bases). V lost 0 bases, J lost 3 bases, and 8 bases lay in between. Germline CDR1 is SGHTA and CDR2 is FQGNSA. The CDR3 totals 14 residues. Here the CDR3 reads CASSLAPGDYGYTF. CDR3 DNA: TGTGCCAGCAGCTTAGCTCCAGGGGACTATGGCTACACCTTC.

This clone turned up a few times. The chain links TRBV19 to TRBJ1-5; TRBD1 is a possible D gene (5 bases). From germline, CDR1 is LNHDA and CDR2 SQIVND (reference sequence). V shed 7 bases and J shed 3 bases, with 13 bases lying between them. The CDR3 covers 14 residues. The CDR3 DNA is TGTGCCAGTACGTGGAGGGGCCTCAATCAGCCCCAGCATTTT. Its translation is CASTWRGLNQPQHF.

The rearrangement joins TRBV7-9 to TRBJ1-1, with a possible D match to TRBD1 (5 bases). This CDR3 contains 14 residues. Per the germline V gene, CDR1 is SEHNR and CDR2 is FQNEAQ (reference sequence). The V end was cut by 2 bases, the J end by 6 bases, with 13 bases between. CDR3 loop: CASSLRGEVAEAFF. CDR3 coding DNA: TGTGCCAGCAGCTTACGGGGGGAGGTCGCTGAAGCTTTCTTT. Variable domain in full (rest from reference TRBV7-9 and TRBJ1-1): DTGVSQNPRHKITKRGQNVTFRCDPISEHNRLYWYRQTLGQGPEFLTYFQNEAQLEKSRLLSDRFSAERPKGSFSTLEIQRTEQGDSAMYLCASSLRGEVAEAFFGQGTRLTVV.

The chain joins TRBV18 to TRBJ2-7; TRBD2 matches at 9 bases. The length of the CDR3 is 13 residues. V gave up 2 bases and J gave up 4 bases; unmatched junction bases: 0. Germline V gene lookup returns CDR1 KGHSH and CDR2 LQKENI. The CDR3 DNA follows: TGTGCCAGCTCACCAGCGGGAGGGTACGAGCAGTACGTC. It translates to CASSPAGGYEQYV.

The chain links TRBV10-3 to TRBJ1-1, with D maybe TRBD1 (6 bases). Germline-derived CDR1 and CDR2 are ENHRY and SYGVKD. The CDR3 is made up of 13 amino acids. The germline V and J ends were trimmed by 10 bases and 0 bases, with 12 bases remaining between them. The CDR3 is CATWDTLNTEAFF. The CDR3 DNA sequence: TGTGCCACTTGGGACACCCTGAACACTGAAGCTTTCTTT.

V usage is TRBV19 and J usage is TRBJ1-4, with 10 bases identical to TRBD1. CDR3 length equals 18 residues. V lost 3 bases to trimming and J lost 10 bases; unmatched junction nucleotides: 17. CDR1 is LNHDA and CDR2 is SQIVND in the germline V gene (reference sequence). CDR3 DNA: TGTGCCAGTAGTATTACTGGGACAGGGGAAGGAATGGCTGGAAAACTGTTTTTT. Amino acids: CASSITGTGEGMAGKLFF.

This clone has more than one count but fewer than ten. The CDR3 reads CASSSWTGNEKLFF. CDR3 bases: TGTGCCAGCAGCTCCTGGACAGGAAATGAAAAACTGTTTTTT. The chain links TRBV14 to TRBJ1-4; 7 bases are a match to TRBD1. This CDR3 has 14 residues. Per the germline V gene, CDR1 is SGHDN and CDR2 is FVKESK. The ends lost 5 bases at V and 5 bases at J; junction bases unmatched: 5.

The J gene is TRBJ1-3, the V gene TRBV19; a weak D match, TRBD1 (6 bases). The germline V gene has CDR1 LNHDA and CDR2 SQIVND (reference sequence). There are 15 residues in the CDR3. V lost 7 bases, J lost 5 bases, and 18 bases lay in between. CDR3 sequence: CASTPPGGLRNTIYF. In DNA, the CDR3 is TGTGCCAGTACCCCTCCGGGGGGGCTAAGAAACACCATATATTTT.

This clone was seen only once. The chain is built from TRBV6-5 and TRBJ1-3, with a tentative D call TRBD1 (6 bases). CDR3 length: 14 residues. V was pared by 5 bases and J by 3 bases, with 11 bases between. Germline CDR1 reads MNHEY; CDR2 reads SVGAGI. The CDR3 DNA is TGTGCCAGCAGTATGACAGGAGTTGGAAACACCATATATTTT. This translates into CASSMTGVGNTIYF.

The V gene is TRBV6-5, the J gene TRBJ2-2; TRBD2 matches 9 bases. Germline V gene lookup returns CDR1 MNHEY and CDR2 SVGAGI. The CDR3 covers 15 residues. The ends lost 6 bases at V and 7 bases at J; junction bases unmatched: 9. For the CDR3, the DNA is TGTGCCAGCAGCTCTTCGACTAGCGGTAACGGGGAGCTGTTTTTT. Amino acid sequence: CASSSSTSGNGELFF.

This clone has just one count. The chain links TRBV11-3 to TRBJ2-2, with 7 bases aligning to TRBD1. The CDR3 is 14 residues long. The junction had 6 bases not matched to a gene; V was cut back by 3 bases and J by 8 bases. Per germline, CDR1 SGHNT and CDR2 YENEEA. CDR3 residues: CASSLAGGSGELFF. In DNA, the CDR3 is TGTGCCAGCAGCTTGGCAGGGGGATCTGGGGAGCTGTTTTTT.

The CDR3 DNA is TGTGCCAGTATTACAGGGAGATTGAACACTGAAGCTTTCTTT. This sequence encodes CASITGRLNTEAFF. V and J are TRBV19 and TRBJ1-1, with D possibly TRBD1 on 6 matching bases. The V and J ends lost 7 bases and 0 bases respectively, with 12 bases between them. Germline V gives CDR1 LNHDA, CDR2 SQIVND (reference sequence). The CDR3 has 14 amino acids.

The chain is built from TRBV19 and TRBJ2-3; D perhaps matches TRBD1 (5 bases). Trimming cost V 5 bases and J 3 bases, with 9 bases left between them. The CDR3 is 13 amino acids. Germline lookup yields CDR1 LNHDA and CDR2 SQIVND (reference sequence). This chain's CDR3 is CASSRRQTDTQYF. The CDR3 coding sequence is TGTGCCAGTAGTCGGAGACAGACAGATACGCAGTATTTT.

The J gene is TRBJ1-5, the V gene TRBV10-3; 7 nucleotides line up with TRBD1. With 2 bases clipped from V and 3 bases from J, the junction kept 4 bases outside the gene matches. CDR1 is ENHRY, CDR2 SYGVKD, per germline. The CDR3 runs to 15 residues. CDR3 in amino acids: CAISEGQGDNQPQHF. CDR3 in DNA: TGTGCCATCAGTGAGGGGCAGGGGGACAATCAGCCCCAGCATTTT.

In nucleotides, the CDR3 is TGTGCCAGCAGGATGCGGAACACTGAAGCTTTCTTT. This codes for CASRMRNTEAFF. The chain is built from TRBV2 and TRBJ1-1; unclear D gene. The CDR3 spans 12 residues. Trimming removed 6 bases from V and 1 base from J, with 6 bases in between. Per the germline V gene, CDR1 is SNHLY and CDR2 is FYNNEI.

This sequence joins TRBV29-1 and TRBJ2-7, with D uncertain. The CDR3 totals 12 residues. With 4 bases removed from V and 7 bases from J, the gap between germline ends came to 14 bases. CDR1 is SQVTM, CDR2 ANQGSEA, per germline. In DNA, the CDR3 is TGCAGCGTTGCCACGGAGATTTTGGAGCAGTACGTC. This codes for CSVATEILEQYV.

V usage is TRBV12-5 and J usage is TRBJ1-2; D unresolved. The CDR3 runs to 14 residues. Germline V lookup: CDR1 LGHNT, CDR2 FRNRAP. Deletions cut 2 bases from V and 6 bases from J, with 13 bases between. DNA for the CDR3: TGTGCTAGTGGTTTGAAGGGTTCTAGCGATGGCTACACCTTC. As protein: CASGLKGSSDGYTF.

The chain joins TRBV19 to TRBJ1-2; D is undetermined. Trimming took 3 bases from V and 2 from J, leaving 10 bases between them. CDR3 size: 14 residues. CDR1 and CDR2 (germline): LNHDA, SQIVND (reference sequence). The CDR3 protein is CASSMVQSNYGYTF. The CDR3 DNA reads as TGTGCCAGTAGTATGGTCCAGTCAAACTATGGCTACACCTTC.

The chain employs TRBV5-4 and TRBJ1-2; weak D call: TRBD1 (6 bases). The CDR3 has 16 residues. Germline CDR1 SGHNT, CDR2 YYREEE (reference sequence). V lost 0 bases and J lost 1, with 13 bases in between. The CDR3 coding sequence is TGTGCCAGCAGCTTGGCAGGGGCGACCCTTAACTATGGCTACACCTTC. Amino acid sequence: CASSLAGATLNYGYTF.

This clone was observed once. The rearrangement uses TRBV27 and TRBJ2-7; 7 bases map to TRBD1. V was clipped by 4 bases and J by 2 bases; unmatched bases: 5. This CDR3 has 14 residues. Germline values: CDR1 MNHEY, CDR2 SMNVEV (reference sequence). CDR3 bases: TGTGCCAGCAGTTGGACAGGTGGGGCCTACGAGCAGTACTTC. Residues: CASSWTGGAYEQYF.

This sequence joins TRBV2 and TRBJ1-1; weak D call: TRBD1 (6 bases). Germline V gives CDR1 SNHLY, CDR2 FYNNEI. This CDR3 is built from 16 residues. The CDR3 is CVTRRGGVLGGTEAFF. The CDR3 nucleotides read TGTGTAACCCGGAGGGGGGGAGTGTTAGGAGGCACTGAAGCTTTCTTT.

This chain's CDR3 is CASSRLRRDEQFF. As DNA, the CDR3 is TGTGCCAGCAGCCGCCTTCGGAGGGATGAGCAGTTCTTC. The chain couples TRBV9 to TRBJ2-1; perhaps TRBD2 as D (6 bases). The CDR3 is made up of 13 amino acids. The V gene lost 4 bases and the J gene lost 8 bases, with 13 bases spanning the gap. From germline, CDR1 is SGDLS and CDR2 YYNGEE. The whole variable domain, remainder taken from reference TRBV9 and TRBJ2-1, is DSGVTQTPKHLITATGQRVTLRCSPRSGDLSVYWYQQSLDQGLQFLIQYYNGEERAKGNILERFSAQQFPDLHSELNLSSLELGDSALYFCASSRLRRDEQFFGPGTRLTVL.

This clone came up a few times. The genes are TRBV29-1 and TRBJ2-3, with TRBD2 matching over 8 bases. CDR1 SQVTM and CDR2 ANQGSEA come from the germline V gene. V shed 4 bases, J shed 6 bases, and the junction held 12 bases outside the gene matches. There are 15 residues in the CDR3. The CDR3 nucleotides are TGCAGCGTTGTCTGGCGGGAGGTCCCAGGGGATACGCAGTATTTT. Amino acid sequence: CSVVWREVPGDTQYF.

V and J are TRBV7-9 and TRBJ2-5, with unresolved D. This CDR3 is built from 13 residues. The V gene lost 7 bases and the J gene lost 4 bases, with 13 bases spanning the gap. Germline V lookup: CDR1 SEHNR, CDR2 FQNEAQ (reference sequence). The CDR3 nucleotides read TGTGCCAGCATTCCGGCGGTGGGAGAGACCCAGTACTTC. Protein: CASIPAVGETQYF.

This clone showed up just once. The chain is built from TRBV2 and TRBJ1-2; D not resolved. CDR3 length equals 15 residues. Germline V lookup: CDR1 SNHLY, CDR2 FYNNEI. Trimming left V 3 bases short and J 0 bases short, with 11 bases between. CDR3 in amino acids: CASSEGGTANYGYTF. CDR3 coding DNA: TGTGCCAGCAGTGAGGGTGGAACAGCTAACTATGGCTACACCTTC.

This chain links TRBV7-2 with TRBJ2-1; 13 bases line up with TRBD2. The CDR3 sequence is 15 residues long. CDR1 and CDR2 from the germline V gene are SGHTA and FQGNSA. The J segment lost 4 bases and the V segment lost 7 bases, leaving 4 bases of the junction unmatched. DNA for the CDR3: TGTGCCAGCACATGGACTAGCGGGGGTTACAATGAGCAGTTCTTC. It translates to CASTWTSGGYNEQFF.

The chain joins TRBV9 to TRBJ1-3; TRBD1 might be the D (6 bases). CDR1 and CDR2 from the germline V gene are SGDLS and YYNGEE. The CDR3 is 15 amino acids. Trimming removed 7 bases at V and 0 bases at J, with 14 bases between. CDR3 coding DNA: TGTGCCAGCTCGCACAGGGAAGCCTCTGGAAACACCATATATTTT. It specifies CASSHREASGNTIYF.

For the CDR3, the DNA is TGTGCCAGCAGCTTAGGGCAAGGACAGGGAATAGATACGCAGTATTTT. It specifies CASSLGQGQGIDTQYF. The rearrangement uses TRBV11-3 and TRBJ2-3; 8 bases are a match to TRBD1. Looked up from germline, CDR1 is SGHNT and CDR2 is YENEEA. The CDR3 is 16 amino acids. V was pared by 1 base and J by 5 bases, with 8 bases of the junction left unmatched.

The J gene is TRBJ1-1, the V gene TRBV9; no firm D call. The CDR3 consists of 12 residues. Trimming took 0 bases from V and 10 from J, leaving 10 bases between them. Germline V lookup: CDR1 SGDLS, CDR2 YYNGEE. The CDR3 is CASSVVSSGAFF. CDR3 nucleotide sequence: TGTGCCAGCAGCGTAGTTAGTTCCGGAGCTTTCTTT.